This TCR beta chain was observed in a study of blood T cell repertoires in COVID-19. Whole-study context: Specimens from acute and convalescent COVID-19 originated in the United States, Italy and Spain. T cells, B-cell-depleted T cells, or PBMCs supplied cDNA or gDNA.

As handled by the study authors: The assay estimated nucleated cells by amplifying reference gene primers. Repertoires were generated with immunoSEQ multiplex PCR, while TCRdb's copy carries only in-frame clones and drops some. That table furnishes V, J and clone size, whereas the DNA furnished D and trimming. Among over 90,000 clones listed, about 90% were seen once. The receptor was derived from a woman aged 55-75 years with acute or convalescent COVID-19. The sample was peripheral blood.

The CDR3 DNA is TGTGCCAGCAGCCCGGGGGGAACACTCTACGAGCAGTACGTC. Amino acid sequence: CASSPGGTLYEQYV. The gene calls are TRBV5-6 and TRBJ2-7; 7 positions match TRBD2. The CDR3 length is 14 residues. V was clipped by 4 bases and J by 3 bases; unmatched bases: 7. Per the germline V gene, CDR1 is SGHDT and CDR2 is YYEEEE.